What follows are 3 T cell receptor beta chains derived from one specimen sequenced in a study of early T cells in non-severe SARS-CoV-2 infection. TCRdb redid the calling of the 5' RACE reads with MiXCR, one entry per CDR3 protein. The table lists 100,000 to 120,000 distinct CDR3 sequences, 10% to 15% of them singletons, with approximately 4% in the top ten. The material was whole blood, obtained at baseline. These receptors were taken from an adult who was a healthcare worker with PCR-confirmed SARS-CoV-2 infection or an uninfected control (not recorded which).

This clonotype appeared a few times. V and J are TRBV5-1 and TRBJ1-1; 7 nucleotides align to TRBD1. V was clipped by 4 bases and J by 4 bases; unmatched bases: 7. Germline-derived CDR1 and CDR2 are SGHRS and YFSETQ. This CDR3 region has 14 residues. The CDR3 region has the DNA TGCGCCAGCAGCGGGCAAGGGGGCGGCACTGAAGCTTTCTTT. Its translation: CASSGQGGGTEAFF.

This clonotype has only a few counts. The CDR3 spells CSVRRDRVKVYNEQFF. The DNA for the CDR3 is TGCAGCGTTAGGAGAGACAGGGTGAAGGTCTACAATGAGCAGTTCTTC. The rearrangement joins TRBV29-1 to TRBJ2-1, with TRBD1 matching 7 bases. Trimming cost V 5 bases and J 3 bases; bases outside gene matches: 13. Germline V gene sequence: CDR1 SQVTM, CDR2 ANQGSEA. This CDR3 is built from 16 residues.

In its sample, this clonotype was seen a few times. This chain links TRBV2 with TRBJ2-3, with D uncertain. Trimming removed 11 bases from V and 15 bases from J, with 24 bases in between. CDR1 and CDR2 from the germline V gene are SNHLY and FYNNEI. The CDR3 sequence is 12 residues long. The CDR3 DNA reads as TGTGCCGGCACTTTCGATACTACCGAGGTATATTTT. It encodes CAGTFDTTEVYF.